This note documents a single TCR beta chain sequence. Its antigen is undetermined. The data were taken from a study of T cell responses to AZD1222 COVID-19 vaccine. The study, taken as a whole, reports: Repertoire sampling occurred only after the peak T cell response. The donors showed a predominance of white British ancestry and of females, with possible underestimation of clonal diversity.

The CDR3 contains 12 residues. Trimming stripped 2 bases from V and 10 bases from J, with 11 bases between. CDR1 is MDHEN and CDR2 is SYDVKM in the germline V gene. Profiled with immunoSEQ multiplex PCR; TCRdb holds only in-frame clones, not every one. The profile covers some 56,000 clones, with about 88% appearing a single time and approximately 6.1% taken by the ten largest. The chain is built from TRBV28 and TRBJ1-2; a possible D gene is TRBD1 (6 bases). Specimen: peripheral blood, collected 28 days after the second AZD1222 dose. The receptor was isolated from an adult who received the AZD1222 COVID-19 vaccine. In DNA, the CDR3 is TGTGCCAGCAGTTTAAACAGGGTTAACTACACCTTC. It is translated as CASSLNRVNYTF.